A selection of T cell receptor beta chains follows, all from one sample in a study of cytomegalovirus exposure and HLA in healthy donors. This table comes from immunoSEQ multiplex PCR, and its TCRdb copy is limited to in-frame clones, with some not included. Of about 150,000 clones in the sample, roughly 79% were seen once. Sequencing was done on a sample of PBMCs. The receptors were gathered from a man aged 35 to 55 in good health and CMV-seronegative. CDR3s include the opening cysteine and the closing phenylalanine or tryptophan.

cdr3_aa j_call v_call
CSSSLIRRTGDSDEQYF TRBJ2-7 TRBV7-9
CASSSGSRSEEAFF TRBJ1-1 TRBV6-6
CASSDRGYEQYF TRBJ2-7 TRBV19
CAWGDRRQGPGYTF TRBJ1-2 TRBV30
CASSLPRQGPQETQYF TRBJ2-5 TRBV7-9
CASSLAPPHEQFF TRBJ2-1 TRBV7-9
CASSQDLGQTSGANVLTF TRBJ2-6 TRBV14
CASSYGTGYQPQHF TRBJ1-5 TRBV6-1
CASSIDHEGGGSYNEQFF TRBJ2-1 TRBV19
CASSLGFGPKETQYF TRBJ2-5 TRBV7-7
CASSISDIRNSEAFF TRBJ1-1 TRBV19
CASSTLDTSQYF TRBJ2-5 TRBV28
CASSHGGNRRTGELFF TRBJ2-2 TRBV7-9
CASSSRLAEGTQYF TRBJ2-5 TRBV9
CASSPWGVNNQPQHF TRBJ1-5 TRBV18
CSSSPTWDRASEQYF TRBJ2-7 TRBV7-9
CASSPWDSYEQYF TRBJ2-7 TRBV14
CASSLVLADTQYF TRBJ2-3 TRBV11-2
CASSAQDRPTYGYTF TRBJ1-2 TRBV7-2
CASTRQGTSGSSYEQYF TRBJ2-7 TRBV19
CSSSLGTGNPNQPQHF TRBJ1-5 TRBV7-9
CASSYGGRRVTEAFF TRBJ1-1 TRBV7-9
CAISERGGEHGEQYF TRBJ2-7 TRBV10-3
CASSGSGNYGYTF TRBJ1-2 TRBV6-6
CASSGGGVFRATGELFF TRBJ2-2 TRBV10-2
CAWRWGGSEAFF TRBJ1-1 TRBV30
CSAWDSTNTEAFF TRBJ1-1 TRBV29-1
CASSLSRADTEAFF TRBJ1-1 TRBV5-1
CASSVGQGSPEAFF TRBJ1-1 TRBV9
CASSVRSGNTIYF TRBJ1-3 TRBV27
CAISGTDTDTQYF TRBJ2-3 TRBV10-3
CASSSQQGRSYEQYF TRBJ2-7 TRBV5-4
CASSVAWQGNEKLFF TRBJ1-4 TRBV9
CASSMEGLADTQYF TRBJ2-3 TRBV19
CASSWTGLGEQYF TRBJ2-7 TRBV7-8
CASRAGTGGGQPQHF TRBJ1-5 TRBV6-1
CASSYSSQFSYGYTF TRBJ1-2 TRBV6-5
CAWSVRRDAEAFF TRBJ1-1 TRBV30
CASSLFTGQETQYF TRBJ2-5 TRBV5-1
CSSSLDTGGRSEQYF TRBJ2-7 TRBV7-9
CASSPPRSGELFF TRBJ2-2 TRBV5-4
CASSQGLRAEAFF TRBJ1-1 TRBV6-5
CASSVTTGGRGDTQYF TRBJ2-3 TRBV9
CASLPPGGQGVSNGYTF TRBJ1-2 TRBV28
CASSPLPGLYNEQFF TRBJ2-1 TRBV18
CASSPYLYQETQYF TRBJ2-5 TRBV27
CASSFVPQGSPLHF TRBJ1-6 TRBV27
CASNSWTGEETQYF TRBJ2-5 TRBV4-2
CASRVPGTGPGDTQYF TRBJ2-3 TRBV28
CASSVGGGISYNEQLF TRBJ2-1 TRBV9
CASSLGGDNSNQPQHF TRBJ1-5 TRBV5-1
CASSLEGDSGANVLTF TRBJ2-6 TRBV5-4
CASSLDRNSNQPQHF TRBJ1-5 TRBV7-6
CASSLSTDTQYF TRBJ2-3 TRBV11-3
CASSLSGTNEKLFF TRBJ1-4 TRBV5-1
CASSLRQASGNTIYF TRBJ1-3 TRBV11-1
CSSTGNRDIKTGELFF TRBJ2-2 TRBV7-9
CASSRGGSGYTF TRBJ1-2 TRBV7-9
CASSRGQANSGANVLTF TRBJ2-6 TRBV18